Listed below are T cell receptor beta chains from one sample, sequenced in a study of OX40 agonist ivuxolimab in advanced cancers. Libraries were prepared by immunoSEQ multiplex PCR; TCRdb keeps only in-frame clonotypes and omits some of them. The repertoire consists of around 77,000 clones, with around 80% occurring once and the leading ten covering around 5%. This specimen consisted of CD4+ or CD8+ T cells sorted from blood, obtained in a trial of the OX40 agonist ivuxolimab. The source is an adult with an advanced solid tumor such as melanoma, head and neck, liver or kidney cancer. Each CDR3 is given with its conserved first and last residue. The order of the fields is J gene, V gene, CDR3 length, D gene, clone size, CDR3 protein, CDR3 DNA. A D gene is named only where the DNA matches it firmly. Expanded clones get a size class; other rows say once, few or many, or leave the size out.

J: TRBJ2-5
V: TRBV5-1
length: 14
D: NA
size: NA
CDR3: CASSSQGDWETQYF
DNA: TGCGCCAGCAGCTCACAGGGAGATTGGGAGACCCAGTACTTC

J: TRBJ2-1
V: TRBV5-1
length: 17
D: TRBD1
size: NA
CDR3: CASSLGGPRQGKGEQFF
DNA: TGCGCCAGCAGCTTGGGGGGGCCCCGACAGGGGAAGGGTGAGCAGTTCTTC

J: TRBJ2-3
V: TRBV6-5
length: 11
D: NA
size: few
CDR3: CASSYSDTQYF
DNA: TGTGCCAGCAGTTACTCCGATACGCAGTATTTT

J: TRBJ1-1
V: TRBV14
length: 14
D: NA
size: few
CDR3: CASSLAGLNTEAFF
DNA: TGTGCCAGCAGCCTCGCGGGGCTGAACACTGAAGCTTTCTTT

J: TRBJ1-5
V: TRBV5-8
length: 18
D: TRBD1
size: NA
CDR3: CASSVGTGRTHSNQPQHF
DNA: TGTGCCAGCAGCGTCGGGACAGGCCGGACTCATAGCAATCAGCCCCAGCATTTT

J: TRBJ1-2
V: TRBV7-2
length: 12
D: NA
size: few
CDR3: CASSLRYYGYTF
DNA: TGTGCCAGCAGCTTACGCTACTATGGCTACACCTTC

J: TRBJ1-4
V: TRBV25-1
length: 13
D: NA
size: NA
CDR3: CASRGASNEKLFF
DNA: TGTGCCAGCAGAGGGGCGTCTAATGAAAAACTGTTTTTT

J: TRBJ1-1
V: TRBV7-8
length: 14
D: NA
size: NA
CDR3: CASSAGTPNTEAFF
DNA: TGTGCCAGCAGCGCGGGGACACCTAACACTGAAGCTTTCTTT

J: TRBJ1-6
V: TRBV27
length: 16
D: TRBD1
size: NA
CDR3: CASSGPPGQYNSPLHF
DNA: TGTGCCAGCAGTGGCCCACCGGGACAGTATAATTCACCCCTCCACTTT

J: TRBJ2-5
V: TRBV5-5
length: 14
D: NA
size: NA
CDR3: CASSVGSFRETQYF
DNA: TGTGCCAGCAGCGTTGGGAGTTTTAGGGAGACCCAGTACTTC

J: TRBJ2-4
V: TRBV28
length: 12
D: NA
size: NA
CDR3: CASSLMGNIQYF
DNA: TGTGCCAGCAGTTTAATGGGAAACATTCAGTACTTC

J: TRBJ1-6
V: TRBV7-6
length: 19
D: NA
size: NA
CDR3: CASSSLLIQGHPSLSPLHF
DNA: TGTGCCAGCAGCTCCCTCCTAATCCAAGGACACCCCTCCCTTTCACCCCTCCACTTT

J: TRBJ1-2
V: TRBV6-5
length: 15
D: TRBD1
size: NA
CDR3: CASSPSGQRNYGYTF
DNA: TGTGCCAGCAGTCCCTCGGGACAGCGAAACTATGGCTACACCTTC

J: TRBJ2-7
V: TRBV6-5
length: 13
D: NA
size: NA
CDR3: CASSQGLTYEQYF
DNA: TGTGCCAGCAGCCAAGGACTAACCTACGAGCAGTACTTC

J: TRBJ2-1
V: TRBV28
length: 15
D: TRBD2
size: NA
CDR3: CASSAPTSGSGEQFF
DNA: TGTGCCAGCAGCGCTCCGACTAGCGGGAGTGGTGAGCAGTTCTTC

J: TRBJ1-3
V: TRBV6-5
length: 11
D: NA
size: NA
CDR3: CASRAGNTIYF
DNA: TGTGCCAGCAGGGCAGGAAACACCATATATTTT

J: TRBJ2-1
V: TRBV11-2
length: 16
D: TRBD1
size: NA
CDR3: CASSLVGQGGYNEQFF
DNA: TGTGCCAGCAGCTTAGTTGGACAGGGGGGGTACAATGAGCAGTTCTTC

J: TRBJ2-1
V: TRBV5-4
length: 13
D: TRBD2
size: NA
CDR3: CASSLELAGQTFF
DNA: TGTGCCAGCAGCTTGGAACTAGCGGGCCAGACGTTCTTC

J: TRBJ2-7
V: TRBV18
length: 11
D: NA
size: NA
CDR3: CASSGPNEQYF
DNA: TGTGCCAGCTCAGGGCCTAATGAGCAGTACTTC

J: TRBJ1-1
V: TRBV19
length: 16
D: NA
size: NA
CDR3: CASSISSGARPPEAFF
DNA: TGTGCCAGTAGTATCTCCTCGGGGGCACGGCCCCCTGAAGCTTTCTTT

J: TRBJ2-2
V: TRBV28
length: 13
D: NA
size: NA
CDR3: CASSLWGTGELFF
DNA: TGTGCCAGCAGTTTATGGGGGACCGGGGAGCTGTTTTTT

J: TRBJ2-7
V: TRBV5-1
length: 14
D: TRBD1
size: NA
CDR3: CASSLQGGPYEQYF
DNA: TGCGCCAGCAGCCTACAGGGGGGCCCCTACGAGCAGTACTTC

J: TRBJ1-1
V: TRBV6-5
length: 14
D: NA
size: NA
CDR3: CASSPTGHWTEAFF
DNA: TGTGCCAGCAGCCCCACAGGGCATTGGACTGAAGCTTTCTTT

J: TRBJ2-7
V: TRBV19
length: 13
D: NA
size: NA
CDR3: CASSRSISYEQYF
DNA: TGTGCCAGTAGCAGGTCCATCTCCTACGAGCAGTACTTC

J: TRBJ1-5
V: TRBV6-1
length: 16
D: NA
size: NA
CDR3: CASSELFWPRGQPQHF
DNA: TGTGCCAGCAGTGAATTATTTTGGCCTCGGGGTCAGCCCCAGCATTTT

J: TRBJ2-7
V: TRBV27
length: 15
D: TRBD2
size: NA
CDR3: CASKDRGVLKNEQYF
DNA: TGTGCCAGCAAAGATCGGGGGGTTCTTAAGAACGAGCAGTACTTC

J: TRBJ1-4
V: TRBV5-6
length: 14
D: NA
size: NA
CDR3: CASSLVGVEEKLFF
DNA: TGTGCCAGCAGCTTGGTAGGGGTGGAGGAAAAACTGTTTTTT

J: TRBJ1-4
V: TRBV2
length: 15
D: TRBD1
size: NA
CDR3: CASRTGFLGFEKLFF
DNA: TGTGCCAGCAGGACAGGGTTTTTGGGGTTCGAAAAACTGTTTTTT

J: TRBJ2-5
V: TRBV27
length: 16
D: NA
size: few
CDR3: CASTLQFTGRQETQYF
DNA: TGTGCCAGCACCCTTCAGTTCACAGGCCGCCAAGAGACCCAGTACTTC

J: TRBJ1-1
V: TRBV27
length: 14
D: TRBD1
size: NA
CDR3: CASFRPGGISEAFF
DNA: TGTGCCAGCTTCCGCCCAGGGGGCATTTCTGAAGCTTTCTTT

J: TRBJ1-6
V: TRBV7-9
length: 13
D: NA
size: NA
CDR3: CASSLYRLSPLHF
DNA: TGTGCCAGCAGCTTATATCGGTTATCACCCCTCCACTTT

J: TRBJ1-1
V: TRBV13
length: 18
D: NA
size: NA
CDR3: CATTLRSGREVVGTEAFF
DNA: TGTGCCACGACCCTCCGGAGTGGCAGGGAGGTAGTGGGCACTGAAGCTTTCTTT

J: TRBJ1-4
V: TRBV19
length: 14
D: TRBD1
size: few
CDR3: CASSLTGPNEKLFF
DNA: TGTGCCAGTTCCCTGACAGGGCCTAATGAAAAACTGTTTTTT

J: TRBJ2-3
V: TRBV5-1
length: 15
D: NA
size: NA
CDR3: CASSLEPQNTDTQYF
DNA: TGCGCCAGCAGCTTGGAGCCTCAGAACACAGATACGCAGTATTTT

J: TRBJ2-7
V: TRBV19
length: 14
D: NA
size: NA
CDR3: CASSISLPTYEQYF
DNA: TGTGCCAGTAGTATTTCCCTACCCACCTACGAGCAGTACTTC

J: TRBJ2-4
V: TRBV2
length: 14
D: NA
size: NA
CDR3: CASKGDYAKNIQYF
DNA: TGTGCCAGCAAGGGGGATTATGCCAAAAACATTCAGTACTTC

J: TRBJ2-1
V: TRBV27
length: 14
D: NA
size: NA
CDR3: CASSLLAGQGMQFF
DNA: TGTGCCAGCAGTTTGCTAGCCGGGCAAGGGATGCAGTTCTTC

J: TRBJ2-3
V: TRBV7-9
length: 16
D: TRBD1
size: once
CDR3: CASSLVDRTYTDTQYF
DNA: TGTGCCAGCAGCTTAGTGGACAGGACGTACACAGATACGCAGTATTTT

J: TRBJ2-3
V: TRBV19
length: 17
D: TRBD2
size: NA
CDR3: CASSLKPSGASTDTQYF
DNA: TGTGCCAGCTCCCTCAAGCCTAGCGGGGCTAGCACAGATACGCAGTATTTT

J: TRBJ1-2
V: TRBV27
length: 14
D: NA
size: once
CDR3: CASSSGRSRVGYTF
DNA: TGTGCCAGCAGTTCAGGGCGGTCCAGGGTTGGCTACACCTTC

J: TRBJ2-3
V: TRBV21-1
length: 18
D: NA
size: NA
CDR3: CASRPREVASGSPDTQYF
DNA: NA

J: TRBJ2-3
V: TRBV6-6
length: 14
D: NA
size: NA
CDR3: CASRSTVSTDTQYF
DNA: TGTGCCAGCAGATCGACAGTAAGCACAGATACGCAGTATTTT

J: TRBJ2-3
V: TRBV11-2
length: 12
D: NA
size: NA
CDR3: CASSPRRDTQYF
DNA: TGTGCCAGCAGCCCCCGACGGGATACGCAGTATTTT

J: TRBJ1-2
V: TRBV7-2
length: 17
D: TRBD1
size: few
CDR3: CASSFLSSGGRIYGYTF
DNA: TGTGCCAGCAGCTTTTTAAGCTCAGGGGGAAGGATCTATGGCTACACCTTC

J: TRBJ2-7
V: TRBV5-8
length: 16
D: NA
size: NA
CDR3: CASSLVGRLSSYEQYF
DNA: TGTGCCAGCAGCTTGGTGGGACGGTTAAGCTCCTACGAGCAGTACTTC

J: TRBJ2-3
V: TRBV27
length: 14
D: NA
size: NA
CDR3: CASSLSRFTDTQYF
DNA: TGTGCCAGCAGTTTAAGTCGGTTCACAGATACGCAGTATTTT

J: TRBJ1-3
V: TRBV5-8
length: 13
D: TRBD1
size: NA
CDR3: CASSWDSRNTIYF
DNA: TGTGCCAGCAGCTGGGACAGCCGAAACACCATATATTTT

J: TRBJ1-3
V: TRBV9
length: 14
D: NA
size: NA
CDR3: CASSPRDSGNTIYF
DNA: TGTGCCAGCAGCCCCCGAGACTCCGGGAACACCATATATTTT

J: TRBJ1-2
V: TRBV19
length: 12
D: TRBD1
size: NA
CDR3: CATRTGGYGYTF
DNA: TGTGCCACTAGGACAGGGGGCTATGGCTACACCTTC

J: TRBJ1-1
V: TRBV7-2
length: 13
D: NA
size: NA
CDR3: CASSLQDWAEAFF
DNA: TGTGCCAGCAGCTTACAGGATTGGGCTGAAGCTTTCTTT

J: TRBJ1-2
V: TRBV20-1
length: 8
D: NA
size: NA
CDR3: CNPAGYTF
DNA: TGCAACCCCGCTGGCTACACCTTC

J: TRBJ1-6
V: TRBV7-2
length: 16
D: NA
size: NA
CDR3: CASSKSRGIRDSPLHF
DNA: TGTGCCAGCAGCAAATCCCGGGGGATAAGGGATTCACCCCTCCACTTT

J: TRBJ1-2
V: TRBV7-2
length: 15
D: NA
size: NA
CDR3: CASSLAREANYGYTF
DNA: TGTGCCAGCAGCTTGGCCCGGGAAGCTAACTATGGCTACACCTTC

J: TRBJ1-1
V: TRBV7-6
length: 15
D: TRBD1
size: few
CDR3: CASSLRGQFNTEAFF
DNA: TGTGCCAGCAGCTTGAGGGGACAGTTTAACACTGAAGCTTTCTTT

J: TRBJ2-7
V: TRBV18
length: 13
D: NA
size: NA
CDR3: CASSAPGSYEQYF
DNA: TGTGCCAGCTCAGCTCCAGGTTCCTACGAGCAGTACTTC